What follows are 24 T cell receptor beta chains derived from one specimen sequenced in a study of T cell changes during pregnancy in multiple sclerosis. Sequencing was performed with immunoSEQ multiplex PCR; in TCRdb, only in-frame clones are kept and a portion is missing. The table shows about 42,000 clones, with 70% to 90% occurring only once. Sequencing used CD4+ T cells from peripheral blood mononuclear cells, obtained after pregnancy. These receptors were collected from a female donor with multiple sclerosis, enrolled in a pregnancy study.

The rearrangement joins TRBV29-1 to TRBJ2-5; 11 bases agree with TRBD1. Germline lookup yields CDR1 SQVTM and CDR2 ANQGSEA. This CDR3 has 14 residues. V was clipped by 3 bases and J by 4 bases; unmatched bases: 4. The CDR3 here is CSVEGQGVRETQYF. CDR3 DNA sequence: TGCAGCGTTGAGGGACAGGGGGTCCGAGAGACCCAGTACTTC.

The rearrangement uses TRBV21-1 and TRBJ1-2; no check of the table's D call, TRBD1, against the DNA was made. TRBV21-1 is classified as a pseudogene. The CDR3 has 16 amino acids. CDR3 protein: CASSKVDTGGDDGYTF. CDR3 coding DNA: TGTGCCAGCAGCAAAGTAGATACAGGGGGCGACGATGGCTACACCTTC.

The V call is TRBV11-3, the J call TRBJ2-1, with 10 bases identical to TRBD2. From germline, CDR1 is SGHNT and CDR2 YENEEA. CDR3 length: 16 residues. The J segment lost 5 bases and the V segment lost 1 base, leaving 5 bases of the junction unmatched. CDR3 DNA sequence: TGTGCCAGCAGCTTAGGGCTAGCGGGGGCCGACAATGAGCAGTTCTTC. Amino acid sequence: CASSLGLAGADNEQFF.

The chain links TRBV5-1 to TRBJ1-1; D remains unclear. Germline CDR1 reads SGHRS; CDR2 reads YFSETQ. Trimming shortened V by 4 bases and J by 0 bases, and 13 bases separated the two germline ends. This CDR3 is 15 amino acids long. In DNA, the CDR3 is TGCGCCAGCAGCGCAGGCCGGGAGCTGAACACTGAAGCTTTCTTT. It encodes CASSAGRELNTEAFF.

The chain is built from TRBV2 and TRBJ1-6; D ambiguous. The CDR3 runs 13 residues. The V and J ends lost 3 bases and 7 bases respectively, with 7 bases between them. CDR1 is SNHLY and CDR2 is FYNNEI in the germline V gene. DNA of the CDR3: TGTGCCAGCAGTGACTCACAGAATTCACCCCTCCACTTT. Protein product: CASSDSQNSPLHF.

The gene calls are TRBV5-1 and TRBJ2-3; weak D call: TRBD2 (6 bases). The CDR3 is 17 amino acids. The germline V and J ends were trimmed by 1 base and 2 bases, with 17 bases remaining between them. The V gene's germline CDR1 is SGHRS and CDR2 YFSETQ. The CDR3 nucleotides read TGCGCCAGCAGCTTGTCCCCCCGGGGAGGAATCACAGATACGCAGTATTTT. It is translated as CASSLSPRGGITDTQYF.

J is TRBJ1-2 and V is TRBV30; D uncertain. V was shortened by 0 bases and J by 10 bases, with 9 bases between the two germline ends. The CDR3 has 11 amino acids. CDR1 is GTSNPN and CDR2 is SVGIG in the germline V gene (reference sequence). The CDR3 loop reads CAWSVWHVYTF. DNA of the CDR3: TGTGCCTGGAGTGTGTGGCATGTCTACACCTTC.

This sequence joins TRBV5-1 and TRBJ1-3; TRBD1 is a possible D gene (5 bases). Trimming removed 4 bases from V and 4 bases from J, with 12 bases in between. The CDR3 totals 14 residues. Germline CDR1 is SGHRS and CDR2 is YFSETQ. Written as DNA, the CDR3 is TGCGCCAGCAGCCCCCAAGACAGAGGAAACACCATATATTTT. Protein: CASSPQDRGNTIYF.

This clone was counted a few times. The chain recombines TRBV7-8 with TRBJ1-2; 7 bases line up with TRBD1. The CDR3 sequence is 15 residues long. Trimming cost V 2 bases and J 5 bases; bases outside gene matches: 8. The V gene's germline CDR1 is SGHVS and CDR2 FQNEAQ. The CDR3 sequence is CASSLRGTAGYGYTF. For the CDR3, the DNA is TGTGCCAGCAGCTTACGGGGGACAGCGGGTTATGGCTACACCTTC.

This clone came up a few times. Other DNA sequences in this specimen translate into the identical CDR3. V is TRBV5-1 and J is TRBJ2-1; D possibly corresponds to TRBD2 (6 bases). CDR3 length equals 14 residues. The V end was cut by 0 bases, the J end by 2 bases, with 6 bases between. Germline CDR1 SGHRS, CDR2 YFSETQ. The CDR3 here is CASSLGLAYNEQFF. CDR3 DNA: TGCGCCAGCAGCTTGGGACTAGCCTACAATGAGCAGTTCTTC.

The J gene is TRBJ1-1, the V gene TRBV7-9; the D is unclear. The CDR3 consists of 15 residues. V was shortened by 1 base and J by 4 bases, with 13 bases between the two germline ends. CDR1 and CDR2 from the germline V gene are SEHNR and FQNEAQ (reference sequence). The CDR3 DNA reads TGTGCCAGCAGCTTAGGGGCAGCCATCGGCACTGAAGCTTTCTTT. It encodes CASSLGAAIGTEAFF.

The chain employs TRBV7-6 and TRBJ2-2, with D perhaps matching TRBD2 (5 bases). The germline CDR1 and CDR2 sequences are SGHVS and FNYEAQ. The germline V and J ends were trimmed by 6 bases and 3 bases, with 11 bases remaining between them. CDR3 size: 14 residues. CDR3 residues: CASRFQEDTGELFF. The DNA for the CDR3 is TGTGCCAGCAGGTTTCAGGAGGACACCGGGGAGCTGTTTTTT.

V and J are TRBV4-3 and TRBJ2-1, with TRBD1 matching over 8 bases. The CDR3 is 15 amino acids. Germline loops: CDR1 LGHNA, CDR2 YSLEER. V lost 0 bases, J lost 7 bases, and 5 bases stayed unmatched. Here the CDR3 DNA reads TGCGCCAGCAGCCAAGATACAGGGGGAAGGAATGAGCAGTTCTTC. Translation: CASSQDTGGRNEQFF.

This chain connects TRBV5-1 to TRBJ2-7, with a weak D call TRBD2 (6 bases). With 4 bases removed from V and 7 bases from J, the gap between germline ends came to 18 bases. The CDR3 is 14 amino acids. CDR1 SGHRS and CDR2 YFSETQ come from the germline V gene. The CDR3 DNA sequence: TGCGCCAGCAGCCACTACCCCACGGCGGGAGAGCAGTACTTC. Protein product: CASSHYPTAGEQYF.

The chain uses TRBV7-9 and TRBJ2-5; D is perhaps TRBD1 (6 bases). Germline CDR1 is SEHNR and CDR2 is FQNEAQ (reference sequence). V was trimmed by 6 bases and J by 2 bases, leaving 13 bases between them. The CDR3 is made up of 14 amino acids. CDR3 loop: CASRKTGPQETQYF. The DNA of the CDR3 is TGTGCCAGCAGGAAGACAGGACCTCAAGAGACCCAGTACTTC.

The chain recombines TRBV18 with TRBJ1-3; TRBD1 agrees at 8 bases. The CDR3 has 15 residues. CDR1 and CDR2 (germline): KGHSH, LQKENI. Trimming cost V 4 bases and J 2 bases; bases outside gene matches: 4. CDR3 sequence: CASSRDRGTGNTIYF. The CDR3 DNA reads TGTGCCAGCTCACGCGACAGGGGAACTGGAAACACCATATATTTT.

The chain uses TRBV11-2 and TRBJ2-7, with D perhaps TRBD2 (7 bases). CDR1 is SGHAT and CDR2 is FQNNGV in the germline V gene. There are 15 residues in the CDR3. The V and J ends lost 6 bases and 2 bases respectively, with 17 bases between them. The CDR3 reads CASSFRGTTTYEQYF. The CDR3 bases are TGTGCCAGCAGTTTTAGGGGGACTACCACCTACGAGCAGTACTTC. Full variable domain (outside the CDR3, taken from reference TRBV11-2 and TRBJ2-7): EAGVAQSPRYKIIEKRQSVAFWCNPISGHATLYWYQQILGQGPKLLIQFQNNGVVDDSQLPKDRFSAERLKGVDSTLKIQPAKLEDSAVYLCASSFRGTTTYEQYFGPGTRLTVT.

This chain joins TRBV7-2 and TRBJ1-2; TRBD1 aligns across 9 bases. The germline V gene encodes CDR1 SGHTA and CDR2 FQGNSA. This CDR3 is built from 16 residues. V shed 3 bases and J 0 bases; nucleotides not matched to a gene: 5. This CDR3 reads CASSLEGQGANYGYTF. CDR3 DNA sequence: TGTGCCAGCAGCTTGGAGGGACAGGGCGCTAACTATGGCTACACCTTC.

This chain uses TRBV6-6 with TRBJ2-3; 8 positions match TRBD2. J lost 2 bases, V lost 6 bases, and 4 bases had no gene match. The CDR3 is made up of 14 amino acids. Germline V gene sequence: CDR1 MNHNY, CDR2 SVGAGI (reference sequence). The CDR3: CASRTSGSTDTQYF. The CDR3, as DNA: TGTGCCAGCAGAACTAGCGGCTCCACAGATACGCAGTATTTT.

The chain carries TRBV7-2 and TRBJ1-5; no firm D call. The CDR3 consists of 13 residues. Germline V gene lookup returns CDR1 SGHTA and CDR2 FQGNSA. The V end was cut by 2 bases, the J end by 5 bases, with 7 bases between. The CDR3 DNA follows: TGTGCCAGCAGCTTATTCTCCTATCAGCCCCAGCATTTT. Its protein product is CASSLFSYQPQHF.

The rearrangement uses TRBV6-5 and TRBJ1-1; D is unresolved. The V and J ends lost 2 bases and 5 bases respectively, with 9 bases between them. CDR3 length equals 13 residues. Germline V gives CDR1 MNHEY, CDR2 SVGAGI. CDR3 coding DNA: TGTGCCAGCAGTTACCCGGGAAATACTGAAGCTTTCTTT. As protein: CASSYPGNTEAFF.

The rearrangement links TRBV7-2 to TRBJ1-5, with a weak D call TRBD1 (5 bases). From germline, CDR1 is SGHTA and CDR2 FQGNSA. The V end lost 4 bases, the J end lost 2 bases, and 12 bases lay between the germline ends. The CDR3 loop spans 15 amino acids. Here the CDR3 reads CASSSGYQGNQPQHF. CDR3 DNA: TGTGCCAGCAGCTCAGGGTACCAAGGCAATCAGCCCCAGCATTTT. Full variable domain (missing parts from reference TRBV7-2 and TRBJ1-5): GAGVSQSPSNKVTEKGKDVELRCDPISGHTALYWYRQSLGQGLEFLIYFQGNSAPDKSGLPSDRFSAERTGGSVSTLTIQRTQQEDSAVYLCASSSGYQGNQPQHFGDGTRLSIL.

V usage is TRBV7-3 and J usage is TRBJ1-1; D ambiguous. The CDR3 loop spans 13 amino acids. V was trimmed by 4 bases and J by 1 base, leaving 7 bases between them. Germline-derived CDR1 and CDR2 are SGHTA and FQGTGA. Written as DNA, the CDR3 is TGTGCCAGCAGCTACGACACGAACACTGAAGCTTTCTTT. This encodes CASSYDTNTEAFF. Filled out from reference TRBV7-3 and TRBJ1-1, the complete variable domain reads GAGVSQTPSNKVTEKGKYVELRCDPISGHTALYWYRQSLGQGPEFLIYFQGTGAADDSGLPNDRFFAVRPEGSVSTLKIQRTERGDSAVYLCASSYDTNTEAFFGQGTRLTVV.

V is TRBV7-9 and J is TRBJ1-4, with 11 bases aligning to TRBD1. Germline loops: CDR1 SEHNR, CDR2 FQNEAQ (reference sequence). Unmatched junction bases numbered 5, after V lost 3 bases and J lost 8 bases. There are 15 residues in the CDR3. CDR3 sequence (DNA): TGTGCCAGCAGCTTGGGACAGGGGGGTGAGGAAAAACTGTTTTTT. Translation gives CASSLGQGGEEKLFF.